What follows are 7 T cell receptor beta chains derived from one specimen sequenced in a study of T-cell reconstitution after alpha-beta-depleted transplantation in children. Unique molecular identifiers were used in preparing the TCRbeta library. TCRdb reprocessed the PCR reads with MiXCR, giving one entry per CDR3 protein. This table holds 400,000 to 500,000 distinct CDR3 sequences, around 9.9% found once. The starting material was PBMCs from the stem cell graft donor, obtained from the stem cell graft. The receptors originated from a human donor who donated a stem cell graft to a child with acute myeloid leukemia.

The genes are TRBV20-1 and TRBJ2-3; TRBD2 matches at 7 bases. The CDR3 runs to 16 residues. Losses at the gene ends were 3 bases for V and 2 bases for J; bases not matched to a gene: 11. The germline V gene encodes CDR1 DFQATT and CDR2 SNEGSKA (reference sequence). CDR3 nucleotide sequence: TGCAGTGCTAGTTCTTCGTCTAGCGGCTTCACAGATACGCAGTATTTT. Its translation: CSASSSSSGFTDTQYF.

V usage is TRBV7-9 and J usage is TRBJ1-1; perhaps TRBD1 as D (5 bases). The CDR3 runs to 13 residues. V was pared by 7 bases and J by 0 bases, with 9 bases between. Germline lookup yields CDR1 SEHNR and CDR2 FQNEAQ (reference sequence). The CDR3 nucleotides are TGTGCCAGCAACCCGGGGGTGAACACTGAAGCTTTCTTT. Translating it yields CASNPGVNTEAFF.

This clonotype appeared a few times. V usage is TRBV12-3 or TRBV12-4 and J usage is TRBJ1-3; D unclear. Trimming shortened V by 3 bases and J by 0 bases, and 6 bases separated the two germline ends. The CDR3 runs 14 residues. CDR3 amino acids: CASSLADSGNTIYF. CDR3 DNA sequence: TGTGCCAGCAGTTTGGCAGACTCTGGAAACACCATATATTTT.

V gene TRBV20-1 combines with J gene TRBJ2-5, with TRBD2 matching 14 bases. J gave up 6 bases and V 8 bases, and 11 bases lay outside the gene matches. CDR1 and CDR2 from the germline V gene are DFQATT and SNEGSKA (reference sequence). This CDR3 has 15 residues. This chain's CDR3 is CSPRLAGGLSKTQYF. CDR3 in DNA: TGCAGTCCCAGACTAGCGGGAGGGCTTTCGAAGACCCAGTACTTC.

This clonotype was seen ten or more times. This rearrangement joins TRBV30 to TRBJ2-5, with D hard to call. The length of the CDR3 is 15 residues. The germline V and J ends were trimmed by 4 bases and 5 bases, with 20 bases remaining between them. The germline CDR1 and CDR2 sequences are GTSNPN and SVGIG (reference sequence). The CDR3 nucleotides read TGTGCCTGGACTTCTGGGGTAGGGATCGGGGAGACCCAGTACTTC. As protein: CAWTSGVGIGETQYF.

This clonotype has a handful of counts. The rearrangement joins TRBV29-1 to TRBJ1-2; no definite D call. This CDR3 has 11 residues. Trimming cost V 2 bases and J 10 bases, with 11 bases left between them. Germline values: CDR1 SQVTM, CDR2 ANQGSEA. The CDR3: CSVERAAVYTF. CDR3 coding DNA: TGCAGCGTTGAAAGGGCAGCCGTCTACACCTTC.

The table lists this clonotype with many counts. The chain joins TRBV4-3 to TRBJ2-4; tentatively, D is TRBD2 (5 bases). V lost 0 bases to trimming and J lost 2 bases, with 17 bases between them. This CDR3 is 18 amino acids long. Germline CDR1 LGHNA, CDR2 YSLEER. The CDR3 sequence is CASSQDDRAGVTKNIQYF. Written as DNA, the CDR3 is TGCGCCAGCAGCCAAGATGATCGGGCCGGGGTAACCAAAAACATTCAGTACTTC.